This TCR beta chain is drawn from a study of cytomegalovirus exposure and HLA in healthy donors. Study in general: About 85 million unique TCRs from HLA-typed donors were held in an early release of data. Overall study results and limits: Reports credit the classifier with highly specific, highly sensitive diagnosis of cytomegalovirus status.

CDR1 MGHRA and CDR2 YSYEKL come from the germline V gene. The CDR3 has 18 amino acids. V dropped 1 base and J dropped 0; count of bases not matched to a gene: 9. 13 Jbeta primers and 60 Vbeta primers were used for the PCR. Sequencing used immunoSEQ multiplex PCR; TCRdb keeps in-frame clones, though not all of them. The sample yields approximately 120,000 clones, roughly 80% seen once. For this clone: Its specificity is unknown.

This chain joins TRBV4-1 and TRBJ2-3; 8 bases are a match to TRBD2. What was sequenced was PBMCs. This clonotype was obtained from a female donor in good health and CMV-seronegative. CDR3 nucleotide sequence: TGCGCCAGCAGCCAAGTTAGAGCAAGCGGGAGAAGCACAGATACGCAGTATTTT. Its protein is CASSQVRASGRSTDTQYF.